This TCR beta chain derives from a study of identical twins. The germline gives CDR1 LGHDT, CDR2 YNNKEL (reference sequence). The germline V and J ends were trimmed by 4 bases and 10 bases, with 13 bases remaining between them. There are 12 residues in the CDR3. TCRdb recomputed calls from the 5' RACE reads with MiXCR, one row per CDR3 protein. Of a few hundred thousand distinct CDR3 sequences in the sample, approximately 14% were seen once. The same specimen was also included in a second study, on yellow fever vaccine responses in identical twins.

The chain joins TRBV3-1 to TRBJ1-1, with D possibly matching TRBD1 (6 bases). Sequenced material: CD4+ T cells sorted from blood. The clonotype comes from a woman in her late teens or twenties in good health. CDR3 sequence: CASSRNDRRAFF. In nucleotides, the CDR3 is TGTGCCAGCAGCCGTAACGACAGGAGAGCTTTCTTT.